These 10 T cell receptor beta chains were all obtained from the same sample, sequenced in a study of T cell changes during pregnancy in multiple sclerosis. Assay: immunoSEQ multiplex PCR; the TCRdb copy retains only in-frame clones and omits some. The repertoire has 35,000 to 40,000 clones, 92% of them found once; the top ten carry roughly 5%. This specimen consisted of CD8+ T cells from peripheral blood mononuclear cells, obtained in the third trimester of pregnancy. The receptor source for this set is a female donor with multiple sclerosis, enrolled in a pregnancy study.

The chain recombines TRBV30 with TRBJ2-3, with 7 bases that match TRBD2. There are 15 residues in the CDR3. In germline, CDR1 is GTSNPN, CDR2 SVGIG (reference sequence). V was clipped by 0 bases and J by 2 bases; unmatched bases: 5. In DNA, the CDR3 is TGTGCCTGGAGTGTGACGGGAGGACCCACAGATACGCAGTATTTT. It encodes CAWSVTGGPTDTQYF.

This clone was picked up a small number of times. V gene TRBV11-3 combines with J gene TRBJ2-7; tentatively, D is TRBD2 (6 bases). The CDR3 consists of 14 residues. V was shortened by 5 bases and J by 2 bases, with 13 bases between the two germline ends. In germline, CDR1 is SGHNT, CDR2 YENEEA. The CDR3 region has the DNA TGTGCCAGCAGCCCGGGACTCGGCACCTACGAGCAGTACTTC. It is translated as CASSPGLGTYEQYF. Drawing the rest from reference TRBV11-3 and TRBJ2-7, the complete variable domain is EAGVVQSPRYKIIEKKQPVAFWCNPISGHNTLYWYLQNLGQGPELLIRYENEEAVDDSQLPKDRFSAERLKGVDSTLKIQPAELGDSAVYLCASSPGLGTYEQYFGPGTRLTVT.

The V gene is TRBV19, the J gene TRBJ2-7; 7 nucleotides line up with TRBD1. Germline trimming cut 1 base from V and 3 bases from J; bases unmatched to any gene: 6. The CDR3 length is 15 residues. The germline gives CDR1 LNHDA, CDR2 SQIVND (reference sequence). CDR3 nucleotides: TGTGCCAGTAGTATAGGTGGGGACAGCCGCTACGAGCAGTACTTC. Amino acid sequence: CASSIGGDSRYEQYF.

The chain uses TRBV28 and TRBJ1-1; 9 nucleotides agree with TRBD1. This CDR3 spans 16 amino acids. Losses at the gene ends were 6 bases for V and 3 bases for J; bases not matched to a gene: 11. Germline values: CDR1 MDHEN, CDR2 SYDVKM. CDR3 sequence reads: CASSKWTGEGYTEAFF. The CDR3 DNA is TGTGCCAGCAGCAAATGGACAGGGGAAGGGTACACTGAAGCTTTCTTT. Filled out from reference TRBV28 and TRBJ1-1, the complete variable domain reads DVKVTQSSRYLVKRTGEKVFLECVQDMDHENMFWYRQDPGLGLRLIYFSYDVKMKEKGDIPEGYSVSREKKERFSLILESASTNQTSMYLCASSKWTGEGYTEAFFGQGTRLTVV.

The CDR3 sequence: CASSLGLGGESSYEQYF. As DNA, the CDR3 is TGTGCCAGCAGCTTAGGGTTAGGGGGCGAATCCTCCTACGAGCAGTACTTC. The rearrangement joins TRBV7-6 to TRBJ2-7; 7 nucleotides agree with TRBD1. After removal of 1 base from V and 0 bases from J, the junction contained 9 bases not matched to a gene. The germline CDR1 and CDR2 sequences are SGHVS and FNYEAQ. This CDR3 has 17 residues.

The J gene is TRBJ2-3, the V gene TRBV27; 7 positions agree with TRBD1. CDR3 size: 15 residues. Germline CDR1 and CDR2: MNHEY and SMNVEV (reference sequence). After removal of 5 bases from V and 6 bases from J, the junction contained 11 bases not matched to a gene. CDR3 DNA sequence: TGTGCCAGCAGTCAACGTCAGGGGGTACCGGATACGCAGTATTTT. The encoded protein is CASSQRQGVPDTQYF.

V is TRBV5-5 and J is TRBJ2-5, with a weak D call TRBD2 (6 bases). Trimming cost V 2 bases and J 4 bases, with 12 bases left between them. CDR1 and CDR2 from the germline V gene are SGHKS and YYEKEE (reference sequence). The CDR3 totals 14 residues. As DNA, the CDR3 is TGTGCCAGCAGCTTAGGAGGGTTGGGAGAGACCCAGTACTTC. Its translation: CASSLGGLGETQYF.

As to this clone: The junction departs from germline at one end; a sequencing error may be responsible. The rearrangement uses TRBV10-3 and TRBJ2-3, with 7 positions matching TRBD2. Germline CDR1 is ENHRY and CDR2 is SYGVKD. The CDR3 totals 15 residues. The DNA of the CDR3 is TGTGCCATTAGTGAGTCGCGGGAGAGTACAGATACGCAGTATTTT. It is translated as CAISESRESTDTQYF.

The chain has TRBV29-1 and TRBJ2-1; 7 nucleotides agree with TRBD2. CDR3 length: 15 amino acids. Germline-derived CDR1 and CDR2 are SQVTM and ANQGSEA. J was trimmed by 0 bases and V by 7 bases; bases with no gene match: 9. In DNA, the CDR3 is TGCAGCGCCAACGGCGGGAGTGGCTCCTACAATGAGCAGTTCTTC. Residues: CSANGGSGSYNEQFF.

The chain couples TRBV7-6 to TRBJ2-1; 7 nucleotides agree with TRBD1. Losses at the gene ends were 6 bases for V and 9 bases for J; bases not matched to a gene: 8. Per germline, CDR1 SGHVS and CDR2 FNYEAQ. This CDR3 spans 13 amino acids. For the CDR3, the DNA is TGTGCCAGCAGTGAGAGGGGGCGCGGTGAGCAGTTCTTC. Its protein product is CASSERGRGEQFF.